The 5 T cell receptor beta chains below were found in one sample sequenced in a study of T cells in Graves' hyperthyroidism and ophthalmopathy. The TCR beta CDR3 regions underwent amplification using RNA transcripts as the source. The TCR CDR3 first-round RT-PCR relied on the HTBI primer set. TCRdb analysed the multiplex PCR reads with MiXCR anew, one entry per CDR3 protein. This table has a few hundred thousand distinct CDR3 sequences, about 15% appearing once. Sequenced input: blood. The origin of the receptors is a woman in her 30s with Graves' hyperthyroidism.

The V and J genes are TRBV20-1 and TRBJ2-7, with 7 positions matching TRBD2. The CDR3 is made up of 14 amino acids. V lost 1 base and J lost 2; bases outside the gene matches: 5. Germline V gives CDR1 DFQATT, CDR2 SNEGSKA (reference sequence). CDR3 coding DNA: TGCAGTGCTAGAGCGTCTAGCGGACCCTACGAGCAGTACTTC. Protein: CSARASSGPYEQYF.

This clonotype has more than one count but fewer than ten. The chain has TRBV9 and TRBJ2-2; D is perhaps TRBD2 (5 bases). The ends were cut back, 4 bases at V and 0 bases at J, with 10 bases in the middle. This CDR3 is built from 15 residues. CDR1 is SGDLS and CDR2 is YYNGEE in the germline V gene. The CDR3: CASSPSGPNTGELFF. CDR3 nucleotide sequence: TGTGCCAGCAGCCCGAGCGGCCCGAACACCGGGGAGCTGTTTTTT. Full variable domain (outside the CDR3, taken from reference TRBV9 and TRBJ2-2): DSGVTQTPKHLITATGQRVTLRCSPRSGDLSVYWYQQSLDQGLQFLIQYYNGEERAKGNILERFSAQQFPDLHSELNLSSLELGDSALYFCASSPSGPNTGELFFGEGSRLTVL.

This clonotype has more than one count but fewer than ten. The chain couples TRBV29-1 to TRBJ2-1, with TRBD1 matching 7 bases. V shed 7 bases and J 4 bases; nucleotides not matched to a gene: 10. From germline, CDR1 is SQVTM and CDR2 ANQGSEA. The CDR3 is made up of 14 amino acids. This CDR3 is CSGSSRGPYNEQFF. CDR3 sequence (DNA): TGCAGCGGCTCTAGTAGGGGGCCTTACAATGAGCAGTTCTTC.

V is TRBV10-3 and J is TRBJ2-2, with D perhaps matching TRBD1 (5 bases). Germline V gene lookup returns CDR1 ENHRY and CDR2 SYGVKD. The CDR3 is 17 amino acids. The ends were cut back, 10 bases at V and 6 bases at J, with 27 bases in the middle. The CDR3 DNA sequence: TGTGCCACCAGGGCCTTTGTGGACGAGACTCGTTCCGGGGAGCTGTTTTTT. This encodes CATRAFVDETRSGELFF.

This clonotype was recorded at least ten times. The chain couples TRBV3-1 to TRBJ2-7; TRBD2 aligns across 7 bases. V was clipped by 1 base and J by 6 bases; unmatched bases: 6. There are 14 residues in the CDR3. Germline V gene sequence: CDR1 LGHDT, CDR2 YNNKEL (reference sequence). CDR3 amino acids: CASSQGGGPFEQYF. CDR3 bases: TGTGCCAGCAGCCAAGGGGGAGGGCCCTTCGAGCAGTACTTC.